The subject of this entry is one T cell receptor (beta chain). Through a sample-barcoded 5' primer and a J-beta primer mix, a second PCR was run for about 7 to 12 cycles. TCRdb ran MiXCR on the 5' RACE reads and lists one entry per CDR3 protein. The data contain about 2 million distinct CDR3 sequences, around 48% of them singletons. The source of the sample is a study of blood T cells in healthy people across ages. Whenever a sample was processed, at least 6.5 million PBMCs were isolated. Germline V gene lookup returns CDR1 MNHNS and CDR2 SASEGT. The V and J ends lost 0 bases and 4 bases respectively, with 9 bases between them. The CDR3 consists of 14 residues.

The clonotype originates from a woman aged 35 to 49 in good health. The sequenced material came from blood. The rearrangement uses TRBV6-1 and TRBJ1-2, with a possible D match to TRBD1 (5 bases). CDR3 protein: CASSEAGTLYGYTF. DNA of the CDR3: TGTGCCAGCAGTGAAGCTGGGACCCTCTATGGCTACACCTTC.